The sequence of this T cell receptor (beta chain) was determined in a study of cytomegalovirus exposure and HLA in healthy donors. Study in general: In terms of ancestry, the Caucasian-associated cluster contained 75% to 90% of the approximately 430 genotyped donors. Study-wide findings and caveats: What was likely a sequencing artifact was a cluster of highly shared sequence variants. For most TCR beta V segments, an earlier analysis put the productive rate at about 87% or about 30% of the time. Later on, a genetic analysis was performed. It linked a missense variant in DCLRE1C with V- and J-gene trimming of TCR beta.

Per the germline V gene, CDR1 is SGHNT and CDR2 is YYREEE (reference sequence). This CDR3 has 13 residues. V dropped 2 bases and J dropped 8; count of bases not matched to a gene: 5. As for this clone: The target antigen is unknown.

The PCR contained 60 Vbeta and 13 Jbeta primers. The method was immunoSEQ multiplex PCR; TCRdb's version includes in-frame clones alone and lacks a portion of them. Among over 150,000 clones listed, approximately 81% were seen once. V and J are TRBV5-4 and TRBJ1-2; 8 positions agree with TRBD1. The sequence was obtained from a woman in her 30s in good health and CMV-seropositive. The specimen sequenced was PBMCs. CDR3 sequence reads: CASSFGQGRGYTF. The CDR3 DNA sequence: TGTGCCAGCAGCTTCGGACAGGGCCGAGGCTACACCTTC.